Listed below are T cell receptor beta chains from one sample, sequenced in a study of T cell responses to AZD1222 COVID-19 vaccine. Profiled with immunoSEQ multiplex PCR; TCRdb holds only in-frame clones, not every one. This table holds about 130,000 clones, around 90% found once. The input for sequencing was peripheral blood, taken on day 0 of AZD1222 vaccination. All receptors derive from an adult in good health. Both conserved end residues are part of each CDR3. D genes are given only for firm matches. A row's size may be missing; if present it is once, few, many or a size class.

>TRBV10-3|TRBD1|NA|TRBJ1-2
TGTGCCATCAGCCTGAGACAGGGTGGGTTAGATGGCTACACCTTC
CAISLRQGGLDGYTF
>TRBV6-5|TRBD1|NA|TRBJ1-5
TGTGCCAGCAGTCAGGACAGGAATCAGCCCCAGCATTTT
CASSQDRNQPQHF
>TRBV7-8|NA|few|TRBJ1-4
TGTGCCAGCAGCTTAGTCCGGAGCAGCAATGAAAAACTGTTTTTT
CASSLVRSSNEKLFF
>TRBV5-1|NA|NA|TRBJ1-3
TGCGCCAGCAGCTTGACAGCGTCCTATGGAAACACCATATATTTT
CASSLTASYGNTIYF
>TRBV10-1|NA|NA|TRBJ2-7
TGCGCCAGCAGCCTCGGACAGTCCTACGAGCAGTACTTC
CASSLGQSYEQYF
>TRBV5-1|TRBD2|NA|TRBJ2-2
TGCGCCAGCAGCTTGCGAGGTAGCGGGACGGTCACCGGGGAGCTGTTTTTT
CASSLRGSGTVTGELFF
>TRBV28|NA|once|TRBJ1-2
TGTGCCAGCAGTTTAATGGACACAAACTATGGCTACACCTTC
CASSLMDTNYGYTF
>TRBV21-1|NA|NA|TRBJ1-5
TGTGCCAGCAGCTTATCCGCCGGGGGGGACATCAATCAGCCCCAGCATTTT
CASSLSAGGDINQPQHF
>TRBV6-4|NA|NA|TRBJ1-2
TGTGCCAGCAGTGCAGGGGACTATGGCTACACCTTC
CASSAGDYGYTF
>TRBV7-9|NA|NA|TRBJ1-2
TGTGCCAGCAGCATTGGAGGGTTCGATGGCTACACCTTC
CASSIGGFDGYTF
>TRBV12-5|TRBD1|NA|TRBJ2-7
TGTGCTAGTGGTTTATCCGGGACAGGGTTTGACGAGCAGTACTTC
CASGLSGTGFDEQYF
>TRBV10-3|TRBD2|NA|TRBJ2-7
TGTGCCATCAAAGGGGCGGGAGGTCCGGACCCCTACGAGCAGTACTTC
CAIKGAGGPDPYEQYF
>TRBV28|NA|NA|TRBJ1-5
TGTGCCAGCAGTATGATTAATCAGCCCCAGCATTTT
CASSMINQPQHF
>TRBV5-1|NA|NA|TRBJ2-5
TGCGCCAGCAGCTTGGACAGATTGGTGACCCAGTACTTC
CASSLDRLVTQYF
>TRBV6-5|TRBD1|NA|TRBJ1-2
TGTGCCAGCAGTTACTGGACAGGGGATGGCTACACCTTC
CASSYWTGDGYTF
>TRBV27|NA|NA|TRBJ1-1
TGTGCCAGCAGTTTATGGATGGGGGACACTGAAGCTTTCTTT
CASSLWMGDTEAFF
>TRBV27|NA|NA|TRBJ1-1
TGTGCCAGCAGTTTATTAGGGGCTGCAAACACTGAAGCTTTCTTT
CASSLLGAANTEAFF
>TRBV7-8|TRBD1|NA|TRBJ1-2
TGTGCCAGCAGCCAGGGGGCGGCCGCGGGTTATGGCTACACCTTC
CASSQGAAAGYGYTF
>TRBV21-1|NA|few|TRBJ2-7
TGTGCCAGCAGCATAGGGGACAGGGGGTCAGACGAGCAGTACTTC
CASSIGDRGSDEQYF
>TRBV7-2|NA|NA|TRBJ2-2
TGTGCCAGCAGCGACCGGAGAAGGGGTTGGACCGGGGAGCTGTTTTTT
CASSDRRRGWTGELFF
>TRBV30|NA|NA|TRBJ1-6
TGTGCCGTGAGGGTAATGGGTAATTCACCCCTCCACTTT
CAVRVMGNSPLHF
>TRBV11-1|NA|NA|TRBJ1-1
TGTGCCAGCAGCTCCAACTTGGGCTACACTGAAGCTTTCTTT
CASSSNLGYTEAFF
>TRBV6-2/TRBV6-3|TRBD1|NA|TRBJ1-6
TGTGCCAGCAGTGACGGGACAGGGGGCTATTCACCCCTCCACTTT
CASSDGTGGYSPLHF
>TRBV5-4|NA|NA|TRBJ1-2
TGTGCCAGCAGCCCTAAGCCGGGGTCCTATGGCTACACCTTC
CASSPKPGSYGYTF
>TRBV15|TRBD1|NA|TRBJ1-6
TGTGCCACCAGCAGAGTTACAGGGGGCGATTCACCCCTCCACTTT
CATSRVTGGDSPLHF
>TRBV10-1|TRBD2|NA|TRBJ2-1
TGCGCCAGCAGTGGGAAGCGGGGGAGCTCCTACAATGAGCAGTTCTTC
CASSGKRGSSYNEQFF
>TRBV6-4|TRBD2|NA|TRBJ2-1
TGTGCCAGCAGTGACTCGGAACTAGCGAGTAATGAGCAGTTCTTC
CASSDSELASNEQFF